Here is one TCR beta chain with its context. Antigen unknown. The data derive from a study of cytomegalovirus exposure and HLA in healthy donors. Study in general: Around 87 million unique TCRs, all from HLA-typed donors, were included in an early release of the data.

The PCR was carried out with 60 Vbeta primers and 13 Jbeta primers. The table came from immunoSEQ multiplex PCR; TCRdb's copy has only in-frame clones and leaves some out. The repertoire consists of around 120,000 clones, with roughly 79% occurring once and the leading ten covering about 1.8%. The V and J ends lost 2 bases and 7 bases, in that order; junction bases with no gene match: 8. Germline V lookup: CDR1 MNHNY, CDR2 SVGAGI (reference sequence). The CDR3 is 16 amino acids. Whole-study results and caveats: Rare TCR sequences dominated, though some public TCRs recurred in many donors. Later analysis demonstrated an association between a missense DCLRE1C variant and TCR beta V- and J-gene trimming.

The chain is built from TRBV6-6 and TRBJ1-4; TRBD1 matches 9 bases. This sequence originates from a woman in her forties in good health and CMV-seronegative. Sequencing input: PBMCs. The CDR3 DNA sequence: TGTGCCAGCAGTTACGTGGGGACAGGGATGGCTGAAAAACTGTTTTTT. Its translation is CASSYVGTGMAEKLFF.